The 24 T cell receptor beta chains listed next were all sequenced from one sample in a study of blood T cell repertoires in COVID-19. Here immunoSEQ multiplex PCR was the method, and the copy in TCRdb shows in-frame clones only, minus some. The sample consists of 55,000 to 70,000 clones, around 87% of them appearing once. The sequenced material came from peripheral blood. These receptors all stem from an elderly woman with COVID-19, enrolled during active disease.

CDR3 amino acids: CASSLVGVGGRHIQYF. The DNA of the CDR3 is TGTGCCAGCAGCTTAGTCGGGGTCGGAGGCAGGCACATTCAGTACTTC. The V gene is TRBV7-9, the J gene TRBJ2-4; possible D gene TRBD2, 5 bases. Germline V lookup: CDR1 SEHNR, CDR2 FQNEAQ (reference sequence). The CDR3 runs to 16 residues. V lost 1 base and J lost 8, with 18 bases in between.

The J gene is TRBJ1-2, the V gene TRBV19, with D unclear. CDR3 length equals 12 residues. V lost 2 bases to trimming and J lost 4 bases, with 5 bases between them. CDR1 and CDR2 from the germline V gene are LNHDA and SQIVND (reference sequence). The CDR3 DNA reads TGTGCCAGTAGTATACGGAGCTATGGCTACACCTTC. The encoded protein is CASSIRSYGYTF.

The rearrangement links TRBV9 to TRBJ1-6; D is unresolved. In germline, CDR1 is SGDLS, CDR2 YYNGEE. The CDR3 length is 17 residues. V was trimmed by 5 bases and J by 9 bases, leaving 24 bases between them. The CDR3 DNA reads TGTGCCAGCAGTGATGCCGGGTCCCGGAGTGGAGGTTCACCCCTCCACTTT. Translation: CASSDAGSRSGGSPLHF.

This chain joins TRBV27 and TRBJ1-1, with 8 bases lining up with TRBD1. Per the germline V gene, CDR1 is MNHEY and CDR2 is SMNVEV (reference sequence). J gave up 11 bases and V 6 bases, and 8 bases lay outside the gene matches. The CDR3 sequence is 12 residues long. This CDR3 reads CASRKTGEGAFF. The CDR3 region has the DNA TGTGCCAGCAGGAAGACAGGGGAAGGCGCTTTCTTT.

The chain is built from TRBV4-1 and TRBJ2-7, with 10 positions matching TRBD2. V lost 4 bases to trimming and J lost 2 bases; unmatched junction nucleotides: 11. The germline CDR1 and CDR2 sequences are MGHRA and YSYEKL. This CDR3 spans 17 amino acids. CDR3: CASSLRGSGGPAYEQYF. The CDR3 region has the DNA TGCGCCAGCAGCCTCCGGGGTAGCGGGGGGCCCGCCTACGAGCAGTACTTC.

This chain uses TRBV11-1 with TRBJ2-4; 7 positions agree with TRBD1. Per germline, CDR1 SGHAT and CDR2 FQDESV (reference sequence). V lost 5 bases to trimming and J lost 12 bases; unmatched junction nucleotides: 13. The CDR3 is 14 residues long. The CDR3 coding sequence is TGTGCCAGCAGCCCCACACAGGGGCGGGCGGCTCAGTACTTC. Protein product: CASSPTQGRAAQYF.

V and J are TRBV19 and TRBJ2-6; D remains ambiguous. V was shortened by 8 bases and J by 4 bases, with 6 bases between the two germline ends. CDR1 LNHDA and CDR2 SQIVND come from the germline V gene (reference sequence). CDR3 length equals 12 residues. The CDR3 spells CASGPGANVLTF. The CDR3 DNA reads as TGTGCCAGTGGGCCCGGGGCCAACGTCCTGACTTTC.

This clone was detected a few times. The rearrangement links TRBV24-1 to TRBJ2-3; 7 bases fit TRBD1. Germline CDR1 reads KGHDR; CDR2 reads SFDVKD. V was clipped by 4 bases and J by 2 bases; unmatched bases: 8. There are 16 residues in the CDR3. The CDR3 DNA reads as TGTGCCACCAGTGAGGGGGACAGTAAATACACAGATACGCAGTATTTT. Protein product: CATSEGDSKYTDTQYF.

Here the CDR3 DNA reads TGTGCCATCAGTGAAGCAGGATCAGATACGCAGTATTTT. Its protein is CAISEAGSDTQYF. The rearrangement links TRBV10-3 to TRBJ2-3; D is undetermined. Germline V gene data show CDR1 as ENHRY and CDR2 as SYGVKD. The V and J ends lost 3 bases and 4 bases respectively, with 8 bases between them. This CDR3 region has 13 residues.

V is TRBV7-2 and J is TRBJ1-2; TRBD1 matches at 7 bases. CDR1 is SGHTA and CDR2 is FQGNSA in the germline V gene. V lost 5 bases, J lost 4 bases, and 4 bases stayed unmatched. The CDR3 covers 13 residues. DNA of the CDR3: TGTGCCAGCAGCGAGGACAGGTTCTATGGCTACACCTTC. This translates into CASSEDRFYGYTF.

The genes are TRBV14 and TRBJ1-2, with D perhaps matching TRBD1 (6 bases). Germline CDR1 and CDR2: SGHDN and FVKESK. This CDR3 has 15 residues. Between the trimmed V and J ends, which lost 2 bases and 4 bases, there was a span of 14 bases. The CDR3 nucleotides are TGTGCCAGCAGCCAAACCAGGGGTATTAGCTATGGCTACACCTTC. Encoded protein: CASSQTRGISYGYTF.

The chain joins TRBV7-6 to TRBJ2-1, with TRBD2 identical over 8 bases. V lost 2 bases and J lost 5; bases outside the gene matches: 5. CDR3 length: 15 amino acids. CDR1 SGHVS and CDR2 FNYEAQ come from the germline V gene. The chain's CDR3 is CASSLLGGGDNEQFF. CDR3 DNA: TGTGCCAGCAGCTTACTCGGGGGGGGTGACAATGAGCAGTTCTTC.

CDR3 coding DNA: TGTGCCAGTAGTCCCGGGTCTAGCACAGATACGCAGTATTTT. It is translated as CASSPGSSTDTQYF. The chain employs TRBV19 and TRBJ2-3; D remains unclear. Germline CDR1 is LNHDA and CDR2 is SQIVND (reference sequence). V lost 5 bases to trimming and J lost 0 bases, with 9 bases between them. CDR3 length equals 14 residues. Variable domain in full (rest from reference TRBV19 and TRBJ2-3): DGGITQSPKYLFRKEGQNVTLSCEQNLNHDAMYWYRQDPGQGLRLIYYSQIVNDFQKGDIAEGYSVSREKKESFPLTVTSAQKNPTAFYLCASSPGSSTDTQYFGPGTRLTVL.

V gene TRBV7-6 combines with J gene TRBJ1-5, with TRBD1 matching 10 bases. From germline, CDR1 is SGHVS and CDR2 FNYEAQ. The CDR3 has 17 amino acids. Trimming removed 7 bases from V and 7 bases from J; junction bases left unmatched: 16. CDR3 in amino acids: CASTFSWDRGFEQPQHF. CDR3 nucleotide sequence: TGTGCCAGCACCTTCTCTTGGGACAGGGGATTCGAACAGCCCCAGCATTTT.

The chain employs TRBV25-1 and TRBJ2-1, with D hard to call. Germline CDR1 and CDR2: MGHDK and SYGVNS. With 7 bases removed from V and 2 bases from J, the gap between germline ends came to 3 bases. This CDR3 has 11 amino acids. The CDR3 region has the DNA TGTGCCAGCAATACCTACAATGAGCAGTTCTTC. This codes for CASNTYNEQFF.

The rearrangement links TRBV20-1 to TRBJ1-3, with D hard to call. Germline CDR1 DFQATT, CDR2 SNEGSKA (reference sequence). Between the trimmed V and J ends, which lost 2 bases and 4 bases, there was a span of 3 bases. There are 11 residues in the CDR3. DNA for the CDR3: TGCAGTGCTAGACAGGGAAACACCATATATTTT. Amino acid sequence: CSARQGNTIYF.

The chain carries TRBV5-1 and TRBJ2-3; D might be TRBD2 (6 bases). The CDR3 is 15 residues long. V was cut by 4 bases and J by 1 base, with 13 bases left in between. Per germline, CDR1 SGHRS and CDR2 YFSETQ. Here the CDR3 DNA reads TGCGCCAGCAGCCCCCACGGGACTGGCACAGATACGCAGTATTTT. Translated, it gives CASSPHGTGTDTQYF.

The CDR3, as DNA: TGTGCCAGCAGCCCTAGTCCCAGGGCCCGGAACACTGAAGCTTTCTTT. Translation gives CASSPSPRARNTEAFF. The chain couples TRBV13 to TRBJ1-1; perhaps TRBD1 as D (5 bases). Germline assignment: CDR1 PRHDT and CDR2 FYEKMQ (reference sequence). The CDR3 extends over 16 amino acids. V was trimmed by 5 bases and J by 1 base, leaving 17 bases between them.

The rearrangement links TRBV5-1 to TRBJ2-5; 9 positions match TRBD1. CDR3 length equals 14 residues. Trimming at V came to 3 bases and at J to 6 bases, leaving 6 bases not matched to a gene. Germline V gene lookup returns CDR1 SGHRS and CDR2 YFSETQ. The CDR3 reads CASSSRQGEKTQYF. The DNA for the CDR3 is TGCGCCAGCAGCTCTAGACAGGGGGAAAAGACCCAGTACTTC.

The genes are TRBV29-1 and TRBJ1-1; 9 nucleotides align to TRBD1. The CDR3 totals 14 residues. Germline values: CDR1 SQVTM, CDR2 ANQGSEA. V was pared by 4 bases and J by 4 bases, with 7 bases of the junction left unmatched. Here the CDR3 reads CSVVGQGIGTEAFF. In DNA, the CDR3 is TGCAGCGTTGTTGGACAGGGGATAGGCACTGAAGCTTTCTTT. The complete variable domain, with remaining parts taken from reference TRBV29-1 and TRBJ1-1, reads SAVISQKPSRDICQRGTSLTIQCQVDSQVTMMFWYRQQPGQSLTLIATANQGSEATYESGFVIDKFPISRPNLTFSTLTVSNMSPEDSSIYLCSVVGQGIGTEAFFGQGTRLTVV.

The chain links TRBV6-5 to TRBJ1-1; maybe TRBD1 (5 bases). The CDR3 covers 13 residues. The V end lost 4 bases, the J end lost 2 bases, and 8 bases lay between the germline ends. Germline-derived CDR1 and CDR2 are MNHEY and SVGAGI. The CDR3 region has the DNA TGTGCCAGCAGTTGGCAGGGAAACACTGAAGCTTTCTTT. Its translation is CASSWQGNTEAFF.

The V and J genes are TRBV7-2 and TRBJ1-6, with a possible D match to TRBD1 (6 bases). This CDR3 contains 17 residues. CDR1 is SGHTA and CDR2 is FQGNSA in the germline V gene. V dropped 3 bases and J dropped 7 bases, with 19 bases sitting between them. CDR3 DNA sequence: TGTGCCAGCAGCTTCTCTCAGGTACAGGGCGGGAATTCACCCCTCCACTTT. Translation gives CASSFSQVQGGNSPLHF. Full variable domain (remainder filled in from reference TRBV7-2 and TRBJ1-6): GAGVSQSPSNKVTEKGKDVELRCDPISGHTALYWYRQSLGQGLEFLIYFQGNSAPDKSGLPSDRFSAERTGGSVSTLTIQRTQQEDSAVYLCASSFSQVQGGNSPLHFGNGTRLTVT.

This clone has just one count. The chain carries TRBV6-4 and TRBJ2-2, with 7 bases that match TRBD1. V lost 5 bases and J lost 6; bases outside the gene matches: 3. The CDR3 extends over 13 amino acids. Germline V CDR1 and CDR2: MRHNA, SNTAGT. This CDR3 reads CASSQQGAGELFF. DNA of the CDR3: TGTGCCAGCAGTCAGCAGGGGGCCGGGGAGCTGTTTTTT.

The chain is built from TRBV5-6 and TRBJ1-5, with D perhaps TRBD1 (5 bases). The V gene's germline CDR1 is SGHDT and CDR2 YYEEEE. The germline V and J ends were trimmed by 1 base and 3 bases, with 23 bases remaining between them. There are 19 residues in the CDR3. Written as DNA, the CDR3 is TGTGCCAGCAGCTTGAATCCCTCGGCGGGGGTGAGTACCAATCAGCCCCAGCATTTT. Its translation: CASSLNPSAGVSTNQPQHF.